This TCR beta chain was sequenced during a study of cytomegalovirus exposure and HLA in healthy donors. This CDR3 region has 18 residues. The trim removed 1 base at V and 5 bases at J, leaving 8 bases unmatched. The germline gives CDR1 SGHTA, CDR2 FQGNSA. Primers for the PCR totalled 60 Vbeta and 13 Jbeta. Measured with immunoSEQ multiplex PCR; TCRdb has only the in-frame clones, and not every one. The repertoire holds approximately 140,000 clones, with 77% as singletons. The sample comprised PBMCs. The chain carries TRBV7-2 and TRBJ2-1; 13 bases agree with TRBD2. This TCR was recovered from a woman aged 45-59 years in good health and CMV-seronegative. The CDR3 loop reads CASSLVPGTSGAHNEQFF. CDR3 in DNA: TGTGCCAGCAGCTTAGTGCCCGGGACTAGCGGGGCTCACAATGAGCAGTTCTTC.